Shown below are 24 T cell receptor beta chains from a single sample sequenced in a study of shared clonotypes between healthy human individuals. Assay used: immunoSEQ multiplex PCR; TCRdb lists only in-frame clones, some missing. The sample contains roughly 530,000 clones, almost 97% of which appear only once. The sequencing input was naive CD4+ T cells sorted from blood. Subset noted: CD45RA+ positively selected. Receptor source: a woman aged 25-40 years in good health.

The chain recombines TRBV30 with TRBJ1-5; no definite D call. Germline V gives CDR1 GTSNPN, CDR2 SVGIG (reference sequence). The CDR3 spans 16 residues. The germline V and J ends were trimmed by 0 bases and 0 bases, with 12 bases remaining between them. This CDR3 reads CAWSVRPLNSNQPQHF. The CDR3 region has the DNA TGTGCCTGGAGTGTACGGCCCCTCAATAGCAATCAGCCCCAGCATTTT.

This chain uses TRBV28 with TRBJ2-7; 7 bases agree with TRBD1. Germline V lookup: CDR1 MDHEN, CDR2 SYDVKM. This CDR3 region has 14 residues. Losses at the gene ends were 6 bases for V and 2 bases for J; bases not matched to a gene: 7. DNA of the CDR3: TGTGCCAGCAGAACGACAGGGCCCCCCTACGAGCAGTACTTC. This codes for CASRTTGPPYEQYF. The variable domain in full, completed from reference TRBV28 and TRBJ2-7, reads DVKVTQSSRYLVKRTGEKVFLECVQDMDHENMFWYRQDPGLGLRLIYFSYDVKMKEKGDIPEGYSVSREKKERFSLILESASTNQTSMYLCASRTTGPPYEQYFGPGTRLTVT.

This chain links TRBV4-2 with TRBJ2-7; D may be TRBD1 (5 bases). The length of the CDR3 is 15 residues. CDR1 LGHNA and CDR2 YNFKEQ come from the germline V gene. V dropped 4 bases and J dropped 5 bases, with 18 bases sitting between them. The CDR3 DNA is TGTGCCAGCAGCCCCCTCGGCTCGCTGGGGCACGAGCAGTACTTC. Translated: CASSPLGSLGHEQYF.

The rearrangement links TRBV28 to TRBJ1-6, with D tentatively TRBD1 (5 bases). The germline V gene has CDR1 MDHEN and CDR2 SYDVKM. CDR3 length: 12 residues. Deletions cut 4 bases from V and 13 bases from J, with 11 bases between. CDR3 in DNA: TGTGCCAGCAGTTCAGGGCTTGATCCCCTCCACTTT. Its protein product is CASSSGLDPLHF.

The chain employs TRBV10-3 and TRBJ2-2, with 12 bases lining up with TRBD2. This CDR3 is built from 14 residues. Germline CDR1 ENHRY, CDR2 SYGVKD. With V trimmed by 10 bases and J by 7 bases, 7 bases remained unmatched. CDR3 nucleotides: TGTGCCACGAGACTAGCGGGGGAGGGCGGGGAGCTGTTTTTT. Translating it yields CATRLAGEGGELFF.

The rearrangement links TRBV7-6 to TRBJ2-3; D gene ambiguous. The germline V gene has CDR1 SGHVS and CDR2 FNYEAQ. The ends were cut back, 10 bases at V and 5 bases at J, with 7 bases in the middle. The CDR3 is 10 residues long. The CDR3 reads CAIHRDTQYF. The CDR3 nucleotides are TGTGCCATTCACAGAGATACGCAGTATTTT. The whole variable domain, filled in from reference TRBV7-6 and TRBJ2-3, reads GAGVSQSPRYKVTKRGQDVALRCDPISGHVSLYWYRQALGQGPEFLTYFNYEAQQDKSGLPNDRFSAERPEGSISTLTIQRTEQRDSAMYRCAIHRDTQYFGPGTRLTVL.

The gene calls are TRBV27 and TRBJ2-2; possibly TRBD1 or TRBD2 for D (5 bases each). Per germline, CDR1 MNHEY and CDR2 SMNVEV (reference sequence). The CDR3 consists of 16 residues. V was trimmed by 8 bases and J by 1 base, leaving 17 bases between them. The CDR3 DNA reads as TGTGCCAGCCGAAAATTGGGGGAAGTGAACACCGGGGAGCTGTTTTTT. Its protein product is CASRKLGEVNTGELFF.

This chain connects TRBV28 to TRBJ1-1; D gene ambiguous. CDR3 length equals 12 residues. V shed 7 bases and J shed 9 bases, with 15 bases lying between them. Germline CDR1 MDHEN, CDR2 SYDVKM. The CDR3 region has the DNA TGTGCCAGCATTGCCACCCCCCCCCAAGCTTTCTTT. Amino acid sequence: CASIATPPQAFF.

The chain couples TRBV6-5 to TRBJ2-7; TRBD2 aligns across 12 bases. The ends lost 4 bases at V and 4 bases at J; junction bases unmatched: 5. Germline V gene data show CDR1 as MNHEY and CDR2 as SVGAGI. The length of the CDR3 is 15 residues. CDR3: CASSSTSGRSYEQYF. Here the CDR3 DNA reads TGTGCCAGCAGTTCGACTAGCGGGAGATCGTACGAGCAGTACTTC.

V and J are TRBV12-2 and TRBJ1-5; whether TRBD1, the table's D call, matches the DNA was not checked. TRBV12-2 is termed a pseudogene. The CDR3 is 16 amino acids. The CDR3 protein is CASHPDQGNSNQPQHF. CDR3 nucleotide sequence: TGTGCAAGTCACCCAGACCAGGGAAATAGCAATCAGCCCCAGCATTTT.

The V call is TRBV18, the J call TRBJ2-1; no clear D. The V and J ends lost 5 bases and 1 base respectively, with 6 bases between them. The CDR3 length is 13 residues. Germline CDR1 reads KGHSH; CDR2 reads LQKENI. CDR3 bases: TGTGCCAGCTCAGCGTGGTCCTACAATGAGCAGTTCTTC. Its translation is CASSAWSYNEQFF.

The CDR3 DNA follows: TGTGCCAGCAATAACAGGCGGCTGGGGGACACCATATATTTT. Protein product: CASNNRRLGDTIYF. V usage is TRBV2 and J usage is TRBJ1-3; D perhaps matches TRBD1 (5 bases). From germline, CDR1 is SNHLY and CDR2 FYNNEI. The CDR3 runs to 14 residues. The ends were cut back, 7 bases at V and 8 bases at J, with 18 bases in the middle.

The J gene is TRBJ2-1, the V gene TRBV11-2; 8 nucleotides agree with TRBD2. Unmatched junction bases numbered 7, after V lost 2 bases and J lost 7 bases. Germline V gene lookup returns CDR1 SGHAT and CDR2 FQNNGV. The CDR3 sequence is 15 residues long. CDR3 DNA: TGTGCCAGCAGCTTAATACTAGCGGCTACTAATGAGCAGTTCTTC. Translating gives CASSLILAATNEQFF.

The genes are TRBV28 and TRBJ1-1, with 7 nucleotides matching TRBD1. From germline, CDR1 is MDHEN and CDR2 SYDVKM. Trimming at V came to 6 bases and at J to 7 bases, leaving 8 bases not matched to a gene. The CDR3 is made up of 13 amino acids. The CDR3, as DNA: TGTGCCAGCAGACCCGTGAGGGACAGTGAAGCTTTCTTT. Its translation is CASRPVRDSEAFF.

This clone turned up a few times. V is TRBV7-2 and J is TRBJ2-5, with D possibly being TRBD1 (6 bases). The CDR3 loop spans 13 amino acids. V was pared by 2 bases and J by 7 bases, with 11 bases between. Germline lookup yields CDR1 SGHTA and CDR2 FQGNSA. The DNA of the CDR3 is TGTGCCAGCAGCTTAATAGGGGGATGGACCCAGTACTTC. It is translated as CASSLIGGWTQYF. Drawing the rest from reference TRBV7-2 and TRBJ2-5, the complete variable domain is GAGVSQSPSNKVTEKGKDVELRCDPISGHTALYWYRQSLGQGLEFLIYFQGNSAPDKSGLPSDRFSAERTGGSVSTLTIQRTQQEDSAVYLCASSLIGGWTQYFGPGTRLLVL.

This rearrangement joins TRBV11-2 to TRBJ2-7; no definite D call. Trimming shortened V by 1 base and J by 3 bases, and 13 bases separated the two germline ends. The germline V gene has CDR1 SGHAT and CDR2 FQNNGV. CDR3 length equals 15 residues. The CDR3 DNA reads TGTGCCAGCAGCTTAGTTGTTGCGTTCGTCTACGAGCAGTACTTC. Its protein product is CASSLVVAFVYEQYF.

The rearrangement joins TRBV6-6 to TRBJ2-7; 12 bases agree with TRBD1. V was clipped by 6 bases and J by 6 bases; unmatched bases: 3. Per germline, CDR1 MNHNY and CDR2 SVGAGI (reference sequence). This CDR3 has 13 residues. The CDR3 region is CASRGTGGVEQYF. The CDR3 region has the DNA TGTGCCAGCAGGGGGACAGGGGGCGTCGAGCAGTACTTC.

This chain joins TRBV6-6 and TRBJ2-7, with TRBD1 matching over 8 bases. Germline V lookup: CDR1 MNHNY, CDR2 SVGAGI (reference sequence). V lost 2 bases to trimming and J lost 4 bases; unmatched junction nucleotides: 7. The length of the CDR3 is 15 residues. Written as DNA, the CDR3 is TGTGCCAGCAGTTACGCTACAGGGGGAAGATACGAGCAGTACTTC. Protein: CASSYATGGRYEQYF.

The V gene is TRBV5-4, the J gene TRBJ2-7, with 11 nucleotides matching TRBD1. Germline CDR1 is SGHNT and CDR2 is YYREEE (reference sequence). V gave up 2 bases and J gave up 2 bases; unmatched junction bases: 3. This CDR3 region has 15 residues. CDR3 in amino acids: CASSFAGQGAYEQYF. CDR3 bases: TGTGCCAGCAGCTTTGCGGGACAGGGGGCCTACGAGCAGTACTTC.

This chain joins TRBV2 and TRBJ2-7, with D possibly matching TRBD1 (5 bases). The CDR3 loop spans 14 amino acids. V was trimmed by 6 bases and J by 2 bases, leaving 14 bases between them. Germline V gene sequence: CDR1 SNHLY, CDR2 FYNNEI. Here the CDR3 reads CASSHRTSTYEQYF. The DNA of the CDR3 is TGTGCCAGCAGCCACCGGACATCCACCTACGAGCAGTACTTC. Combining the CDR3 with reference TRBV2 and TRBJ2-7 gives the whole variable domain EPEVTQTPSHQVTQMGQEVILRCVPISNHLYFYWYRQILGQKVEFLVSFYNNEISEKSEIFDDQFSVERPDGSNFTLKIRSTKLEDSAMYFCASSHRTSTYEQYFGPGTRLTVT.

V is TRBV11-3 and J is TRBJ2-7; D uncertain. The germline CDR1 and CDR2 sequences are SGHNT and YENEEA. V gave up 0 bases and J gave up 2 bases, with 17 bases separating them. The CDR3 sequence is 17 residues long. CDR3 DNA: TGTGCCAGCAGCTTAGATCGGGCAGACTTCTCGACCTACGAGCAGTACTTC. It encodes CASSLDRADFSTYEQYF.

The CDR3 nucleotides are TGTGCCAGCAGCTTAGGCTTGCGGAGACCCACAGATACGCAGTATTTT. It codes for CASSLGLRRPTDTQYF. The chain employs TRBV7-2 and TRBJ2-3; D not certain. V was clipped by 1 base and J by 2 bases, with 13 bases between them. The germline CDR1 and CDR2 sequences are SGHTA and FQGNSA. The CDR3 has 16 amino acids.

This chain links TRBV7-9 with TRBJ1-4, with D possibly TRBD1 on 6 matching bases. Germline V lookup: CDR1 SEHNR, CDR2 FQNEAQ (reference sequence). Trimming cost V 5 bases and J 8 bases, with 18 bases left between them. The CDR3 spans 15 residues. The CDR3 protein is CASSTLPGEREKLFF. CDR3 DNA: TGTGCCAGCAGCACACTCCCAGGGGAGAGGGAAAAACTGTTTTTT.

This rearrangement joins TRBV18 to TRBJ1-4, with D perhaps matching TRBD1 (5 bases). V was shortened by 3 bases and J by 8 bases, with 22 bases between the two germline ends. The germline gives CDR1 KGHSH, CDR2 LQKENI. The CDR3 is made up of 17 amino acids. CDR3: CASSPRGITKGMEKLFF. CDR3 DNA sequence: TGTGCCAGCTCACCTAGGGGCATAACCAAAGGGATGGAAAAACTGTTTTTT.